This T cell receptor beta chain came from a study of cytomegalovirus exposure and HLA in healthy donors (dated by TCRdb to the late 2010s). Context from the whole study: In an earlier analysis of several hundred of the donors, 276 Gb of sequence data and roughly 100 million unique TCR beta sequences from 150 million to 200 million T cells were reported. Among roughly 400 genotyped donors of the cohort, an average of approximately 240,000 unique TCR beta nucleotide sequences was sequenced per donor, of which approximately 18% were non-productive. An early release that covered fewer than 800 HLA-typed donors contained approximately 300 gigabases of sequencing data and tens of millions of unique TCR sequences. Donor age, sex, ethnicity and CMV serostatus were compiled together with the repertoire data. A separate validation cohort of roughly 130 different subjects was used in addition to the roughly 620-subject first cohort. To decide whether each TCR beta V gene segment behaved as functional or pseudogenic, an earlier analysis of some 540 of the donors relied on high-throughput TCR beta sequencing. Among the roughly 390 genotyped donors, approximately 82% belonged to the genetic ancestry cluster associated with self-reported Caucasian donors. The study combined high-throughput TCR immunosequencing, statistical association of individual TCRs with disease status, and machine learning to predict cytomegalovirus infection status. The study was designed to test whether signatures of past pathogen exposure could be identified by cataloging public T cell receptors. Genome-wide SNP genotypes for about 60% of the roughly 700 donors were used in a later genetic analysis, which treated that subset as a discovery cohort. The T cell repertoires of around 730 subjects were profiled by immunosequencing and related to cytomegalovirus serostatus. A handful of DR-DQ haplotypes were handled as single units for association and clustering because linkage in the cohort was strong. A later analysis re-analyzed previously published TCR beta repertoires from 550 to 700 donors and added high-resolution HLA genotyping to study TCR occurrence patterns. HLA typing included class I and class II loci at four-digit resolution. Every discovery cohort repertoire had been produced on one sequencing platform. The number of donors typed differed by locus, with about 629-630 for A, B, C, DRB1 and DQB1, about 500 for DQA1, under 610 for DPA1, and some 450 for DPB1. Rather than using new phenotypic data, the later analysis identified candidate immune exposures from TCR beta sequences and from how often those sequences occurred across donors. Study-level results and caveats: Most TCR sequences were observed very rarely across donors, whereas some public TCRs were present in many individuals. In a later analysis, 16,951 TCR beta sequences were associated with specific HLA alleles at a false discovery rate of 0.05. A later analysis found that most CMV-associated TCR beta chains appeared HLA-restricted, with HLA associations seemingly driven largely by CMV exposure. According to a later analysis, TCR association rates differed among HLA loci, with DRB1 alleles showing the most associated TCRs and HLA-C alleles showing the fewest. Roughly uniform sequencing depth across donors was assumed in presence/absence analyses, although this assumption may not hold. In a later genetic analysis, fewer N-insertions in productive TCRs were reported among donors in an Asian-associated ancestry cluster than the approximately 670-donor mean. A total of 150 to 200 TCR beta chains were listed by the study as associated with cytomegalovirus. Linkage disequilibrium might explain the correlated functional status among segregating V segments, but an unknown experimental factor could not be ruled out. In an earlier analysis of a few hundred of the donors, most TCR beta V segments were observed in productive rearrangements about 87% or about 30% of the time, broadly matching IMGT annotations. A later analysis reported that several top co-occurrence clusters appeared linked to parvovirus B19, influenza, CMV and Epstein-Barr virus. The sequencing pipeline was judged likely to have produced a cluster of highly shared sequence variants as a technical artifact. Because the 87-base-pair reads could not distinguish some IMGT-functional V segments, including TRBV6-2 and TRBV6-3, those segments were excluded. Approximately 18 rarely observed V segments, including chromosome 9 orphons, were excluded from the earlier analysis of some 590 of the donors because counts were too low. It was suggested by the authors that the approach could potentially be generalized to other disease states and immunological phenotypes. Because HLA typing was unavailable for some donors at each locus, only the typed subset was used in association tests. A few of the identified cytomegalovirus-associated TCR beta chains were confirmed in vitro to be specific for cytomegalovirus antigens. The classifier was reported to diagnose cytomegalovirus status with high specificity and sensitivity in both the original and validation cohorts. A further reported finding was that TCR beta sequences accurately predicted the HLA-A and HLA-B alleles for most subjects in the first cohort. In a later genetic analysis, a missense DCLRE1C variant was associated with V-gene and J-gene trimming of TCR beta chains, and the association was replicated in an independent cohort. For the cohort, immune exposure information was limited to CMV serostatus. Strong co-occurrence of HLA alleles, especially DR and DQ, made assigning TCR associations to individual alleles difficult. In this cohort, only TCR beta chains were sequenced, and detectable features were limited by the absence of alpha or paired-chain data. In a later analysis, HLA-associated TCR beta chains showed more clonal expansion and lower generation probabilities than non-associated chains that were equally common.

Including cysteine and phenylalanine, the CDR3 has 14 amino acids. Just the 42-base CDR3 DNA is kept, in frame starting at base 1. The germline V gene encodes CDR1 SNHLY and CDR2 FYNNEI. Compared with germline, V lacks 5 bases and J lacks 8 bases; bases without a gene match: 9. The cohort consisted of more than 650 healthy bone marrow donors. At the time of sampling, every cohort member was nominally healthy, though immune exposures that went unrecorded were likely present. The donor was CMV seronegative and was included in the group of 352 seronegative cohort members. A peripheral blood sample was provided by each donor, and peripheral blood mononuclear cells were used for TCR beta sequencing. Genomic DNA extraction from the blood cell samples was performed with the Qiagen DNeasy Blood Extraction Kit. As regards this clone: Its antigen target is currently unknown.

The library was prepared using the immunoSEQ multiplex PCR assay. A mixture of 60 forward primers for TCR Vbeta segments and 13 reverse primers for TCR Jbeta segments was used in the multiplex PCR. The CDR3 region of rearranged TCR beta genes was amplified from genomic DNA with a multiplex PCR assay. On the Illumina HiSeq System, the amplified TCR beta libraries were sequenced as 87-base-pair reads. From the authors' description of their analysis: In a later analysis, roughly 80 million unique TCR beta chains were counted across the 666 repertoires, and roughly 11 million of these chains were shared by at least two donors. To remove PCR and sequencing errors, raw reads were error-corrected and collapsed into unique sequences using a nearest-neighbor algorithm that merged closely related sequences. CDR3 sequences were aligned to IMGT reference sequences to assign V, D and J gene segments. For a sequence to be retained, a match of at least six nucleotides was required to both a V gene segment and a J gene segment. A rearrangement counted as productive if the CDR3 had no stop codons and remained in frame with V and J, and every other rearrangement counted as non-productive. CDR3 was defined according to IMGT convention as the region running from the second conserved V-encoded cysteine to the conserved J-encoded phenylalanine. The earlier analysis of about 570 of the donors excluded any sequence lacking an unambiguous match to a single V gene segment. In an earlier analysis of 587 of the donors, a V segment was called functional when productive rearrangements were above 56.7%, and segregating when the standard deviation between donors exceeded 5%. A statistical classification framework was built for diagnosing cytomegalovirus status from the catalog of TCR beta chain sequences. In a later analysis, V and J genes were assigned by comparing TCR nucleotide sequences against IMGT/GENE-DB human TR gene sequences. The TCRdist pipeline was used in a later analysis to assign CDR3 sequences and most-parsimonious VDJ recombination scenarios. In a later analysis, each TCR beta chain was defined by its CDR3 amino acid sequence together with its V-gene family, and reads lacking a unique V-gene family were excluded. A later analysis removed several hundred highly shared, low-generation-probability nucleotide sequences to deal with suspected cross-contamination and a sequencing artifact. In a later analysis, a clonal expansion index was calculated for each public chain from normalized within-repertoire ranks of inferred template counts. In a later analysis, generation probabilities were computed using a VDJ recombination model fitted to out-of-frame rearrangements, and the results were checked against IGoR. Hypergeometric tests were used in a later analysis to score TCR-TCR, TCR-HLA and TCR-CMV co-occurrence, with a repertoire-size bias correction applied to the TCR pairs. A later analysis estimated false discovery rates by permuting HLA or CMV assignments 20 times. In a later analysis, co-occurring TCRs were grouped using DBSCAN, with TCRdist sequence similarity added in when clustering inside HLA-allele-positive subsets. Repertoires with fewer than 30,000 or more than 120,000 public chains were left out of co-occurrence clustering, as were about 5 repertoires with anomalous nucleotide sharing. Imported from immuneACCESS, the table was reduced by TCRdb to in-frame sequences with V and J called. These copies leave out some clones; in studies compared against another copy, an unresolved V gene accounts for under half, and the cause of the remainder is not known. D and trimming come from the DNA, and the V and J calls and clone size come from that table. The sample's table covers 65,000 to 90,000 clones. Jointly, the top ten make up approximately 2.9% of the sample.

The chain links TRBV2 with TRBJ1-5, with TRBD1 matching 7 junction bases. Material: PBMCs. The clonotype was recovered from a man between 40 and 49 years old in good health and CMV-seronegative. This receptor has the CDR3 CASSKQGGYEPQHF. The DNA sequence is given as TGTGCCAGCAGTAAACAAGGGGGCTACGAGCCCCAGCATTTT.